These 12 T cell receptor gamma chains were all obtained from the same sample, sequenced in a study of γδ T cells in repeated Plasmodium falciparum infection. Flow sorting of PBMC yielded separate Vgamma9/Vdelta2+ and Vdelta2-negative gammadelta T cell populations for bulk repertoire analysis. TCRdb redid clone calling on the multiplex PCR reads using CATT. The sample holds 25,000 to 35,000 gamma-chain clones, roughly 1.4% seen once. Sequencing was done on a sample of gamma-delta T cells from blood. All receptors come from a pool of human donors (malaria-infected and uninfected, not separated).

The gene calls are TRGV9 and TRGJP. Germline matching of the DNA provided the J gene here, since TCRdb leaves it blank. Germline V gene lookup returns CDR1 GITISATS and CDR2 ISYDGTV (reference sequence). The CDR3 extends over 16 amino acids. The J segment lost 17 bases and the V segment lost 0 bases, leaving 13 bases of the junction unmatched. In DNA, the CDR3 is TGTGCCTTGTGGGAGGTGTGCCGAGTTGGGCAAAAAATCAAGGTATTT. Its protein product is CALWEVCRVGQKIKVF.

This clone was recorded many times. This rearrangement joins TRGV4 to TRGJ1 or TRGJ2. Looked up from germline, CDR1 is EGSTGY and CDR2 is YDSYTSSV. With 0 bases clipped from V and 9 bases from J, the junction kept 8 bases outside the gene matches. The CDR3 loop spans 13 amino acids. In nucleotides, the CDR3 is TGTGCCACCTGGGATGGGCCTACGGGTAAGAAACTCTTT. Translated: CATWDGPTGKKLF.

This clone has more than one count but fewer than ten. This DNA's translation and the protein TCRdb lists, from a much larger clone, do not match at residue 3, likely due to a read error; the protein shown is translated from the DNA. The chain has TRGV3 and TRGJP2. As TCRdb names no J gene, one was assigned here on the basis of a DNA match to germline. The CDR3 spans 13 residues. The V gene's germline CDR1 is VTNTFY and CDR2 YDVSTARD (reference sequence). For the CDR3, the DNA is TGTGCCCCCTGGGACCTGATTGATTGGATCAAGACGTTT. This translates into CAPWDLIDWIKTF.

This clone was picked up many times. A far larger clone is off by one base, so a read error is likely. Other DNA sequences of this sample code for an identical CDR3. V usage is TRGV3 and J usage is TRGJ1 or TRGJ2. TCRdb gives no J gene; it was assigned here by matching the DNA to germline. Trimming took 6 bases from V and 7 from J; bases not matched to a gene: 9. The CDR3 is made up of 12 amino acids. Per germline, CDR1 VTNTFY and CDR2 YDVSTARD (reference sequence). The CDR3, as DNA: TGTGCCACCTGGACAGTTAACTATAAGAAACTCTTT. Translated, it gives CATWTVNYKKLF.

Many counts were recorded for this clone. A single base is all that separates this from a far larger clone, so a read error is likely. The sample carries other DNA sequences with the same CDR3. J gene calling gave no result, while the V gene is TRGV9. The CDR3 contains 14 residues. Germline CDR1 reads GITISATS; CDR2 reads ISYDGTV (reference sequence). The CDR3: CALWEVQAYYKKLF. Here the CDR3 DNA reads TGTGCCTTGTGGGAGGTCCAAGCTTATTATAAGAAGCTCTTT.

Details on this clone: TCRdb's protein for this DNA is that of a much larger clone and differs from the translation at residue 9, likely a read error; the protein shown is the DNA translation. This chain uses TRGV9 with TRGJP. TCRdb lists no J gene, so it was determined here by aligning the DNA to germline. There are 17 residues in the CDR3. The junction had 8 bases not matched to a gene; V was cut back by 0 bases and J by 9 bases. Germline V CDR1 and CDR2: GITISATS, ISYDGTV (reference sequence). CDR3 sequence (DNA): TGTGCCTTGTGGGAGGTGCACGTTGTGTTGGGCAAAAAAATCAAGGTATTT. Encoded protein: CALWEVHVVLGKKIKVF.

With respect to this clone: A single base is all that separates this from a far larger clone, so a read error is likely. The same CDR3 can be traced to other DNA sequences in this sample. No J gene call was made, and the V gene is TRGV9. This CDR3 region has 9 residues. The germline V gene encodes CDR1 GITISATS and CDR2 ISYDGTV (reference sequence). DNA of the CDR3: TGTGCCTTGTGGGAGGGAGGCCTCTTT. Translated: CALWEGGLF.

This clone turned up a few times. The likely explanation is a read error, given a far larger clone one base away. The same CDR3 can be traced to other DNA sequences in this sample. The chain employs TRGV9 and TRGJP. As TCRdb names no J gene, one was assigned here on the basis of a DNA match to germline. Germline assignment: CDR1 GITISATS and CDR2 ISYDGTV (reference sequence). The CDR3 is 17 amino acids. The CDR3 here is CALWEDGLELGKKIKVF. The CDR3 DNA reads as TGTGCCTTGTGGGAGGATGGTTTGGAGTTGGGCAAAAAGATCAAGGTATTT.

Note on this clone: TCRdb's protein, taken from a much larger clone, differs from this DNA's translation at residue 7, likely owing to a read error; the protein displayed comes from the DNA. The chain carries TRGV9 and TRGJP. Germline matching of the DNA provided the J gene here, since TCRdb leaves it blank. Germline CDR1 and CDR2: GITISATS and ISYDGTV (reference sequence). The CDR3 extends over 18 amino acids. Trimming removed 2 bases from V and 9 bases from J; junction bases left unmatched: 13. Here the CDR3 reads CALWEGAKEGLGKKIKVF. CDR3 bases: TGTGCCTTGTGGGAGGGTGCGAAAGAGGGGTTGGGCAAAAAAATCAAGGTATTT.

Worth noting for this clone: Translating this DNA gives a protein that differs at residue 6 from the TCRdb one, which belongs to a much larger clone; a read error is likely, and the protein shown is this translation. CDR3: CALWINHKKLF. DNA of the CDR3: TGTGCCTTGTGGATCAACCATAAGAAACTCTTT. The rearrangement uses TRGV9 and TRGJ1 or TRGJ2. The J gene comes from matching the DNA to germline here; TCRdb lacks it. CDR1 and CDR2 (germline): GITISATS, ISYDGTV (reference sequence). The V segment lost 6 bases and the J segment 8 bases; nucleotides outside the gene matches: 7. The CDR3 runs 11 residues.

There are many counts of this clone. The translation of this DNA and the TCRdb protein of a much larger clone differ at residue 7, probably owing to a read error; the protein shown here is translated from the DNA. The CDR3 sequence: CALWEDNYKKLF. The CDR3 region has the DNA TGTGCCTTGTGGGAGGACAATTATAAGAAACTCTTT. The chain employs TRGV9 and TRGJ1 or TRGJ2. TCRdb lists no J gene, so it was determined here by aligning the DNA to germline. CDR1 and CDR2 from the germline V gene are GITISATS and ISYDGTV (reference sequence). The CDR3 sequence is 12 residues long. Trimming at V came to 2 bases and at J to 5 bases, leaving 3 bases not matched to a gene.

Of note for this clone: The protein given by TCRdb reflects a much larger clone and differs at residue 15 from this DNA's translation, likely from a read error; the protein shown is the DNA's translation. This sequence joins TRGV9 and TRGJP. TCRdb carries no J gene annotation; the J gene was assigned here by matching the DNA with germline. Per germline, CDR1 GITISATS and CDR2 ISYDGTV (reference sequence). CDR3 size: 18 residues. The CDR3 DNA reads TGTGCCTTGTGGGAGGCCCAAAGTATAAGGTTGGGCAAAAAAACCAAGGTATTT. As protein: CALWEAQSIRLGKKTKVF.